This is a list of T cell receptor beta chains from one sample in a study of radiotherapy plus CTLA-4 blockade in lung cancer. Sequenced by immunoSEQ multiplex PCR; TCRdb stores in-frame clones only, minus some. The data show some 96,000 clones, almost 90% seen once. The material was peripheral blood, obtained from a patient treated with radiotherapy plus ipilimumab. The receptors originated from a human donor with non-small cell lung cancer that progressed on radiotherapy plus ipilimumab. The CDR3 runs from the conserved cysteine through the conserved F or W. The order of the fields is V gene, J gene, D gene, clone size, CDR3 protein, CDR3 DNA. The D gene is left open where the match is weak. Size tells how often a clone was seen (once, few, many) or the class of an expanded clone, and some rows leave it out.

>TRBV11-3|TRBJ2-1|TRBD1|NA
CASSFSAPGQVGNEQFF
TGTGCCAGCAGCTTCAGTGCCCCGGGACAGGTGGGGAATGAGCAGTTCTTC
>TRBV6-5|TRBJ2-7|NA|NA
CASVGSGYEQYF
TGTGCCAGTGTGGGGTCCGGCTACGAGCAGTACTTC
>TRBV19|TRBJ1-1|NA|NA
CARYREQNTEAFF
TGTGCCAGATACAGGGAGCAGAACACTGAAGCTTTCTTT
>TRBV5-4|TRBJ2-3|NA|few
CASSLVGTDGDTQYF
TGTGCCAGCAGCTTGGTCGGGACGGACGGTGATACGCAGTATTTT
>TRBV14|TRBJ1-4|NA|NA
CASSQDLGRSGEKLFF
TGTGCCAGCAGCCAAGATCTAGGGAGGTCGGGCGAAAAACTGTTTTTT
>TRBV5-1|TRBJ2-1|TRBD2|NA
CASSSLAGSDNEQFF
TGCGCCAGCAGCTCTCTAGCGGGGAGTGATAATGAGCAGTTCTTC
>TRBV5-1|TRBJ2-7|NA|few
CASSWGTTYEQYF
TGTGCCAGCAGCTGGGGGACGACCTACGAGCAGTACTTC
>TRBV18|TRBJ1-2|NA|NA
CASSPLEGASEGYTF
TGTGCCAGCTCACCACTGGAAGGGGCCTCGGAGGGCTACACCTTC
>TRBV9|TRBJ2-2|NA|few
CASSVKANTGELFF
TGTGCCAGCAGCGTAAAGGCCAACACCGGGGAGCTGTTTTTT
>TRBV6-1|TRBJ2-1|TRBD2|NA
CASGLSGARGNEQFF
TGTGCCAGCGGGCTTAGCGGGGCCCGCGGCAATGAGCAGTTCTTC
>TRBV25-1|TRBJ2-1|NA|once
CASSPLGPSSYNEQFF
TGTGCCAGCAGCCCCCTCGGGCCGAGCTCCTACAATGAGCAGTTCTTC
>TRBV5-4|TRBJ2-1|NA|NA
CASSFNDEQFF
TGTGCCAGCAGCTTTAACGATGAGCAGTTCTTC
>TRBV14|TRBJ1-2|NA|NA
CASSQVSRGGEGYTF
TGTGCCAGCAGCCAAGTCTCTCGAGGGGGAGAAGGCTACACCTTC
>TRBV19|TRBJ1-2|TRBD1|few
CASSIPGQGNYGYTF
TGTGCCAGTAGTATACCAGGACAGGGGAACTATGGCTACACCTTC
>TRBV21-1|TRBJ2-2|NA|NA
CASSKSGQGGSWGELFF
TGTGCCAGCAGCAAATCCGGGCAGGGAGGCAGTTGGGGGGAGCTGTTTTTT
>TRBV2|TRBJ1-3|NA|few
CASSEQGSFSGNTIYF
TGTGCCAGCAGTGAGCAGGGTTCCTTCTCTGGAAACACCATATATTTT
>TRBV7-2|TRBJ2-7|TRBD2|NA
CASSTIAGSSYEQYF
TGTGCCAGCTCAACTATAGCGGGAAGCTCCTACGAGCAGTACTTC
>TRBV5-3|TRBJ1-3|NA|NA
CAKRPPFGPRNTIYF
TGTGCCAAGCGGCCCCCATTTGGGCCCCGAAACACCATATATTTT
>TRBV5-1|TRBJ2-5|NA|NA
CATSRGQMYQETQYF
TGCGCCACCTCGAGGGGCCAGATGTACCAAGAGACCCAGTACTTC
>TRBV19|TRBJ1-2|NA|NA
CASSIGGTWPPYGYTF
TGTGCCAGTAGTATAGGGGGGACGTGGCCCCCCTATGGCTACACCTTC
>TRBV6-5|TRBJ2-7|TRBD1|few
CASSEVQGISEQYF
TGTGCCAGCAGTGAAGTACAGGGGATCAGCGAGCAGTACTTC
>TRBV27|TRBJ1-1|NA|NA
CASRERNTEAFF
TGTGCCAGCAGGGAACGGAACACTGAAGCTTTCTTT
>TRBV25-1|TRBJ1-1|NA|NA
CASKRGGNTEAFF
TGTGCCAGCAAGAGGGGAGGGAACACTGAAGCTTTCTTT
>TRBV5-4|TRBJ2-7|NA|NA
CASSFWDTYYEQYF
TGTGCCAGCAGTTTTTGGGACACCTACTACGAGCAGTACTTC
>TRBV19|TRBJ1-1|TRBD1|NA
CASRPSGGGENTEAFF
TGTGCCAGTAGGCCCTCAGGGGGCGGGGAGAACACTGAAGCTTTCTTT
>TRBV18|TRBJ1-5|NA|once
CASSSGTGNQPQHF
TGTGCCAGCTCCTCGGGGACTGGCAATCAGCCCCAGCATTTT
>TRBV7-6|TRBJ1-1|TRBD1|NA
CASSRGQGGTEAFF
TGTGCCAGCAGCCGGGGACAGGGAGGAACTGAAGCTTTCTTT
>TRBV11-2|TRBJ1-2|TRBD1|once
CASSPDRDYGYTF
TGTGCCAGCAGCCCGGACAGGGACTATGGCTACACCTTC
>TRBV7-3|TRBJ2-7|TRBD2|NA
CARPSGSSYEQYF
TGTGCCAGACCCAGCGGGAGCTCCTACGAGCAGTACTTC
>TRBV30|TRBJ2-5|NA|NA
CAWTGQETQYF
TGTGCCTGGACAGGCCAAGAGACCCAGTACTTC
>TRBV28|TRBJ2-1|NA|NA
CASREGSYNEQFF
TGTGCCAGCAGGGAGGGGTCCTACAATGAGCAGTTCTTC
>TRBV18|TRBJ1-2|NA|NA
CASSPGEDYGYTF
TGTGCCAGCTCACCCGGGGAGGACTATGGCTACACCTTC
>TRBV27|TRBJ2-5|TRBD2|NA
CASRLAGVETQYF
TGTGCCAGCAGACTAGCGGGAGTAGAGACCCAGTACTTC
>TRBV2|TRBJ2-2|TRBD1|NA
CASQQGVASGELFF
TGTGCCAGCCAACAGGGGGTAGCGTCCGGGGAGCTGTTTTTT
>TRBV10-3|TRBJ2-2|NA|NA
CAIRVPRGANGELFF
TGTGCCATCAGGGTCCCCCGGGGGGCGAACGGGGAGCTGTTTTTT
>TRBV5-6|TRBJ2-5|NA|NA
CASSFQGWQETQYF
TGTGCCAGCAGCTTCCAGGGCTGGCAAGAGACCCAGTACTTC
>TRBV5-1|TRBJ1-4|NA|NA
CASSLEFQSEKLFF
TGCGCCAGCAGCTTGGAATTCCAAAGCGAAAAACTGTTTTTT
>TRBV6-5|TRBJ2-1|TRBD2|NA
CASSALAGGYNEQFF
TGTGCCAGCAGTGCGCTAGCGGGAGGCTACAATGAGCAGTTCTTC
>TRBV5-3|TRBJ2-5|NA|NA
CARLRGPRGSQETQYF
TGTGCCAGACTACGGGGCCCGCGAGGGTCCCAAGAGACCCAGTACTTC
>TRBV27|TRBJ1-1|NA|NA
CASILLGRENTEAFF
TGTGCCAGCATCCTCCTTGGACGGGAGAACACTGAAGCTTTCTTT
>TRBV25-1|TRBJ2-1|TRBD2|NA
CASSEGRASGHNEQFF
TGTGCCAGCAGTGAAGGCAGGGCTAGCGGACACAATGAGCAGTTCTTC
>TRBV7-4|TRBJ2-2|TRBD2|once
CASKSGGTSGRIGTGELFF
TGTGCCAGCAAATCCGGCGGGACTAGCGGGAGGATAGGGACCGGGGAGCTGTTTTTT
>TRBV11-3|TRBJ2-7|NA|NA
CASSLHRGYEQYF
TGTGCCAGCAGCTTGCATCGGGGCTACGAGCAGTACTTC
>TRBV2|TRBJ2-7|TRBD2|NA
CASRGRGAYEQYF
TGTGCCAGCAGGGGGCGGGGGGCCTACGAGCAGTACTTC